This passage covers 9 T cell receptor beta chains from one sample sequenced in a study of Ad26.COV2.S vaccination and SARS-CoV-2 variants. Treatment here: 15 to 20 received Ad26.COV2.S at low or high dose, single or two shots; 5 received placebo; per-sample allocation not given. Specimen acquisition occurred on day 63 following the initial vaccine or placebo injection. This table comes from immunoSEQ multiplex PCR, and its TCRdb copy is limited to in-frame clones, with some not included. The sample contains 400,000 to 450,000 clones, about nine tenths of which appear only once. The material sequenced was peripheral blood, taken in a trial of Ad26.COV2.S vaccine versus placebo. The receptors were sampled from a person between 18 and 60 years old who received the Ad26.COV2.S COVID-19 vaccine or a placebo.

The chain combines TRBV2 with TRBJ2-1, with 9 bases identical to TRBD2. The CDR3 spans 16 residues. Germline CDR1 is SNHLY and CDR2 is FYNNEI. Unmatched junction bases numbered 4, after V lost 1 base and J lost 3 bases. The CDR3 DNA is TGTGCCAGCAGTGAAGTGGGGACTAGCAACTACAATGAGCAGTTCTTC. Translation: CASSEVGTSNYNEQFF. Complete variable domain (other parts from reference TRBV2 and TRBJ2-1): EPEVTQTPSHQVTQMGQEVILRCVPISNHLYFYWYRQILGQKVEFLVSFYNNEISEKSEIFDDQFSVERPDGSNFTLKIRSTKLEDSAMYFCASSEVGTSNYNEQFFGPGTRLTVL.

The chain carries TRBV6-1 and TRBJ2-7; TRBD2 agrees at 8 bases. The CDR3 runs to 15 residues. The J segment lost 3 bases and the V segment lost 0 bases, leaving 4 bases of the junction unmatched. The V gene's germline CDR1 is MNHNS and CDR2 SASEGT. CDR3 sequence: CASSEALRGGYEQYF. CDR3 nucleotide sequence: TGTGCCAGCAGTGAAGCGCTTCGGGGGGGCTACGAGCAGTACTTC.

V is TRBV6-2 or TRBV6-3 and J is TRBJ2-6; possibly TRBD2 for D (5 bases). The germline CDR1 and CDR2 sequences are MNHEY and SVGEGT. V was cut by 5 bases and J by 3 bases, with 17 bases left in between. The CDR3 is 17 amino acids. CDR3 sequence reads: CASSPSGNPIGANVLTF. In DNA, the CDR3 is TGTGCCAGCAGTCCGTCCGGGAATCCCATTGGGGCCAACGTCCTGACTTTC.

In this sample, this clone turned up once. CDR3 residues: CASSTPGQGINEQFF. The CDR3 DNA reads TGTGCCAGCAGCACCCCGGGACAGGGTATAAATGAGCAGTTCTTC. This chain joins TRBV5-4 and TRBJ2-1; 9 nucleotides line up with TRBD1. The CDR3 contains 15 residues. Trimming at V came to 4 bases and at J to 7 bases, leaving 9 bases not matched to a gene. Germline lookup yields CDR1 SGHNT and CDR2 YYREEE (reference sequence). The full variable domain, in which reference TRBV5-4 and TRBJ2-1 provide the parts outside the CDR3, is ETGVTQSPTHLIKTRGQQVTLRCSSQSGHNTVSWYQQALGQGPQFIFQYYREEENGRGNFPPRFSGLQFPNYSSELNVNALELDDSALYLCASSTPGQGINEQFFGPGTRLTVL.

This clone was seen a single time. The CDR3 sequence is CASSHVDTRGTEAFF. The CDR3, as DNA: TGTGCCAGTAGCCATGTTGACACCCGAGGGACTGAAGCTTTCTTT. The chain combines TRBV19 with TRBJ1-1; no definite D call. The germline V and J ends were trimmed by 6 bases and 5 bases, with 19 bases remaining between them. Germline CDR1 and CDR2: LNHDA and SQIVND (reference sequence). The CDR3 covers 15 residues. Using reference TRBV19 and TRBJ1-1 for the parts outside the CDR3, the full variable domain is DGGITQSPKYLFRKEGQNVTLSCEQNLNHDAMYWYRQDPGQGLRLIYYSQIVNDFQKGDIAEGYSVSREKKESFPLTVTSAQKNPTAFYLCASSHVDTRGTEAFFGQGTRLTVV.

Here the CDR3 reads CASSPPAENYGYTF. CDR3 coding DNA: TGTGCCAGCTCACCACCGGCAGAAAACTATGGCTACACCTTC. The chain employs TRBV18 and TRBJ1-2; D unresolved. CDR3 length: 14 residues. Per germline, CDR1 KGHSH and CDR2 LQKENI. V lost 0 bases and J 2 bases, leaving 7 bases between the germline ends.

V usage is TRBV5-5 and J usage is TRBJ2-5; 10 nucleotides align to TRBD2. Unmatched junction bases numbered 4, after V lost 2 bases and J lost 3 bases. The germline CDR1 and CDR2 sequences are SGHKS and YYEKEE (reference sequence). CDR3 length: 15 amino acids. CDR3 in DNA: TGTGCCAGCAGCTTCGGGACTAGCGTGAAAGAGACCCAGTACTTC. Translation gives CASSFGTSVKETQYF.

This sequence joins TRBV19 and TRBJ1-2; weak D call: TRBD1 (6 bases). The CDR3 is made up of 16 amino acids. V shed 5 bases and J shed 2 bases, with 18 bases lying between them. Germline assignment: CDR1 LNHDA and CDR2 SQIVND (reference sequence). For the CDR3, the DNA is TGTGCCAGTAGTGCACTAACCAGGGGATACAACTATGGCTACACCTTC. Amino acid sequence: CASSALTRGYNYGYTF.

On this clone: This sample also contains other DNA sequences that code for the same CDR3. The rearrangement uses TRBV7-9 and TRBJ1-1, with D perhaps matching TRBD1 (5 bases). Trimming removed 1 base at V and 2 bases at J, with 8 bases between. This CDR3 spans 14 amino acids. The germline CDR1 and CDR2 sequences are SEHNR and FQNEAQ (reference sequence). Here the CDR3 reads CASSLDQGNTEAFF. The CDR3 DNA follows: TGTGCCAGCAGCTTAGATCAGGGAAACACTGAAGCTTTCTTT.